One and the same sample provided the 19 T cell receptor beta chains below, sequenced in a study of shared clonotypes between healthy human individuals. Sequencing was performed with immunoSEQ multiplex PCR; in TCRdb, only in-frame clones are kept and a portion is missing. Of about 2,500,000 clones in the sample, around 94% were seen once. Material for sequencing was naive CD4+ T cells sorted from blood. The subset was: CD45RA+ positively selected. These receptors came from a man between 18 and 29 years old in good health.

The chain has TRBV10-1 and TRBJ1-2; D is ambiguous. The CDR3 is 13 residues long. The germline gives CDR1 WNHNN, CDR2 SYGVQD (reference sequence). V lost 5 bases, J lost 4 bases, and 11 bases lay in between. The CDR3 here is CASSPEASYGYTF. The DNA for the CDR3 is TGCGCCAGCAGTCCTGAGGCGAGCTATGGCTACACCTTC.

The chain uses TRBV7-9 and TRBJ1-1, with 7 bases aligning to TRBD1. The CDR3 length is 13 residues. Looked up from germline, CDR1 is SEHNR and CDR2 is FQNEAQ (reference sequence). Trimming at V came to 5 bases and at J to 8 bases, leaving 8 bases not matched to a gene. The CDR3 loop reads CASSPQGQTEAFF. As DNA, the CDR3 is TGTGCCAGCAGCCCGCAGGGACAGACAGAAGCTTTCTTT.

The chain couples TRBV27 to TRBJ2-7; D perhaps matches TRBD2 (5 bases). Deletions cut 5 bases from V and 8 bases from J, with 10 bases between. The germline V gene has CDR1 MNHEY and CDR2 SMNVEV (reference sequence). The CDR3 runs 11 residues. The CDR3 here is CASSAGIQQYF. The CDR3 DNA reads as TGTGCCAGCAGTGCCGGGATCCAGCAGTACTTC.

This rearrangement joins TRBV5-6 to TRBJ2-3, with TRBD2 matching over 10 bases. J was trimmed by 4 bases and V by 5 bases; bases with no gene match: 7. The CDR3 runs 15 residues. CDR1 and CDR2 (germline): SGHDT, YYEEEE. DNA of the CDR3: TGTGCCAGCAGGGTTAGCGGGAGGTATGCAGATACGCAGTATTTT. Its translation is CASRVSGRYADTQYF.

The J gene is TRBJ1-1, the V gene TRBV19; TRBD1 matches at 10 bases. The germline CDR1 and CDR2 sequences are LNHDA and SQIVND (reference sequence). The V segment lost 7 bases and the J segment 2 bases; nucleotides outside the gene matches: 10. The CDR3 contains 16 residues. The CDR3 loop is CASITGGTGVNTEAFF. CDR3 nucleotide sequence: TGTGCCAGTATTACAGGGGGGACAGGGGTAAACACTGAAGCTTTCTTT.

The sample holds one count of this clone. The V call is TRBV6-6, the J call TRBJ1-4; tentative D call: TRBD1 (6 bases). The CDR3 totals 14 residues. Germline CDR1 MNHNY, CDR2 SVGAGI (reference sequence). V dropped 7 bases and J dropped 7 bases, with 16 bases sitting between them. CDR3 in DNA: TGTGCCAGCATCGAGTGGGGGCTAGGTGAAAAACTGTTTTTT. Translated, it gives CASIEWGLGEKLFF.

The CDR3 here is CASSSDGAYGYTF. DNA of the CDR3: TGTGCCAGCAGTTCCGACGGGGCCTATGGCTACACCTTC. J is TRBJ1-2 and V is TRBV28; weak D call: TRBD1 (5 bases). CDR3 size: 13 residues. Trimming removed 4 bases at V and 4 bases at J, with 10 bases between. Germline-derived CDR1 and CDR2 are MDHEN and SYDVKM.

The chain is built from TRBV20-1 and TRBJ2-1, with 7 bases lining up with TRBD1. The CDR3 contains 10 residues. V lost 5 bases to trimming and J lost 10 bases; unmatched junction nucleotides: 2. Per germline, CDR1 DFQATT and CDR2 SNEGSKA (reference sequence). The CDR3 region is CSALDREQFF. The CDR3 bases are TGCAGTGCTCTGGACAGGGAGCAGTTCTTC.

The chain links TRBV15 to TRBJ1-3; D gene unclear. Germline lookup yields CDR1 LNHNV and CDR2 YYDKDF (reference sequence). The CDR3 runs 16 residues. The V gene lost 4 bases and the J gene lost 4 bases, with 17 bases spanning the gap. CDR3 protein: CATSIPMDGRGNTIYF. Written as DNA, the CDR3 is TGTGCCACCAGCATCCCCATGGACGGGCGCGGAAACACCATATATTTT.

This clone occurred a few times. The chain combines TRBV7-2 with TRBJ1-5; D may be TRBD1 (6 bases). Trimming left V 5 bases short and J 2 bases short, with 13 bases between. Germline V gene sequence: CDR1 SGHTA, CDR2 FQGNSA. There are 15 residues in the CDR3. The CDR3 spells CASSPGQWGNQPQHF. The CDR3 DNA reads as TGTGCCAGCAGCCCAGGACAGTGGGGCAATCAGCCCCAGCATTTT.

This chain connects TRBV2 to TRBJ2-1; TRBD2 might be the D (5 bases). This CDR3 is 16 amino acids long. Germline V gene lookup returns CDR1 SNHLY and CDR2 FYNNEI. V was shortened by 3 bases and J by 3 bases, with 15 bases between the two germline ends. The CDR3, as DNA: TGTGCCAGCAGTGACGGGCGATTCGGGATCTACAATGAGCAGTTCTTC. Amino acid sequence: CASSDGRFGIYNEQFF.

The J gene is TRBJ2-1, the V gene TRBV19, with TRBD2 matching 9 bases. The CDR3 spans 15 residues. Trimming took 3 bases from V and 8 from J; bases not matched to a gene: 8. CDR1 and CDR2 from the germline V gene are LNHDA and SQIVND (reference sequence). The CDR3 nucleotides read TGTGCCAGTAGTATTTGGCGGGGGGGCTCGGATGAGCAGTTCTTC. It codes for CASSIWRGGSDEQFF.

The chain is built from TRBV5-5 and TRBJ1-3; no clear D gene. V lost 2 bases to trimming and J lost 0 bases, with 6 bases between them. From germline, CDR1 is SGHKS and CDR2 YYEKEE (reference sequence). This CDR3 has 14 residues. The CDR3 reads CASSFRDSGNTIYF. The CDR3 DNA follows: TGTGCCAGCAGCTTCCGGGACTCTGGAAACACCATATATTTT.

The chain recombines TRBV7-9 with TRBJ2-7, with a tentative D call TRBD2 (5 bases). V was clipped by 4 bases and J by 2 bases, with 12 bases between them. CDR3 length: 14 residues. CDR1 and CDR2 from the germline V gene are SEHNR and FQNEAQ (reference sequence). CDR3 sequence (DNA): TGTGCCAGCAGCTCCCGCCTAGCACCCTACGAGCAGTACTTC. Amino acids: CASSSRLAPYEQYF.

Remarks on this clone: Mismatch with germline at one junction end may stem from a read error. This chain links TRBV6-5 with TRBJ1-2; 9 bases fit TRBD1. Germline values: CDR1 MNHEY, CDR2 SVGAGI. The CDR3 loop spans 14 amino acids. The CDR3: CASRRTGTGYGYTF. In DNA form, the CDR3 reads TGTGCCAGCAGGCGCACCGGGACAGGGTATGGTTACACCTTC.

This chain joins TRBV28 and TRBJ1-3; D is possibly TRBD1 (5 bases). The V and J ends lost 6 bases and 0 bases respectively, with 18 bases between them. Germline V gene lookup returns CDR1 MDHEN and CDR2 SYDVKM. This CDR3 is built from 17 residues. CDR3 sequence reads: CASSPRGGVFSGNTIYF. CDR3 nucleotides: TGTGCCAGCAGCCCCCGGGGAGGGGTATTCTCTGGAAACACCATATATTTT.

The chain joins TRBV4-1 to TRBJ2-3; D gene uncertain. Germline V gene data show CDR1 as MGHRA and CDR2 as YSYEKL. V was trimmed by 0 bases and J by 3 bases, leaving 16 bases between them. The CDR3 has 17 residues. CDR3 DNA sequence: TGCGCCAGCAGCCAAGAAATCGCTAGGCTCTCGACAGATACGCAGTATTTT. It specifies CASSQEIARLSTDTQYF.

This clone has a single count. CDR3 sequence reads: CAGAGTGSWYTEAFF. In DNA form, the CDR3 reads TGTGCCGGAGCCGGGACAGGGAGTTGGTACACTGAAGCTTTCTTT. The chain carries TRBV30 and TRBJ1-1; 9 bases align to TRBD1. The junction had 13 bases not matched to a gene; V was cut back by 8 bases and J by 3 bases. The germline CDR1 and CDR2 sequences are GTSNPN and SVGIG (reference sequence). This CDR3 spans 15 amino acids.

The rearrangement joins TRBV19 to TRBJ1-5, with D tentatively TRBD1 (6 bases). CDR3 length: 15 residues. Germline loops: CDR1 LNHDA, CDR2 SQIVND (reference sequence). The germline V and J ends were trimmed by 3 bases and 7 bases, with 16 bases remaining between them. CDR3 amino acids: CASSMGAGAAQPQHF. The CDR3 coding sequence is TGTGCCAGTAGTATGGGAGCGGGGGCAGCGCAGCCCCAGCATTTT.